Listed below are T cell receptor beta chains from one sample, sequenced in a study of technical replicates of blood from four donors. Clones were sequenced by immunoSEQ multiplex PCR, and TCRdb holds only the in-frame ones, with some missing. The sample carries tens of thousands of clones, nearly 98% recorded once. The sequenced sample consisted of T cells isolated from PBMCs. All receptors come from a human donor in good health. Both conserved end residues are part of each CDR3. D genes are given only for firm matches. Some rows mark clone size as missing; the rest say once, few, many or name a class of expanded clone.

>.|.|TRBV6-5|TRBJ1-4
CASSYRGGATNEKLFF
TGTGCCAGCAGTTACCGAGGAGGTGCAACTAATGAAAAACTGTTTTTT
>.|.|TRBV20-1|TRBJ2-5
CSARNSETQYF
TGCAGTGCTAGAAATAGCGAGACCCAGTACTTC
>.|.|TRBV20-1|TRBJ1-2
CSARVSGYTF
TGCAGTGCTAGAGTCTCTGGCTACACCTTC
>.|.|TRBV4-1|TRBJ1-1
CASSHARVNTEAFF
TGCGCCAGCAGCCACGCCCGGGTGAACACTGAAGCTTTCTTT
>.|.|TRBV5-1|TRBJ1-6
CASRVGGNNSPLHF
TGCGCCAGCAGGGTCGGGGGGAATAATTCACCCCTCCACTTT
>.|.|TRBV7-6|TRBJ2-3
CASSRARFLSTDTQYF
TGTGCCAGCAGCCGAGCACGGTTCCTTAGCACAGATACGCAGTATTTT
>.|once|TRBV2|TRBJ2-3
CASTKPDTQYF
TGTGCCAGCACGAAGCCAGATACGCAGTATTTT
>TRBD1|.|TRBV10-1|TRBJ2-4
CASSAMTGLGNIQYF
TGCGCCAGCAGCGCTATGACAGGGCTTGGAAACATTCAGTACTTC
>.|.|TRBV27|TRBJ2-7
CASSLSGQLREQYF
TGTGCCAGCAGTTTATCAGGACAGTTACGGGAGCAGTACTTC
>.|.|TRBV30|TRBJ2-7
CPPTRFNEQYF
TGCCCCCCCACTAGGTTCAACGAGCAGTACTTC
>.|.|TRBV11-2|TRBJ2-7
CASSLGGSYEQYF
TGTGCCAGCAGCTTAGGAGGGTCCTACGAGCAGTACTTC
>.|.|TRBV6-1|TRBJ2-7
CASSETPALEFYEQYF
TGTGCCAGCAGTGAAACGCCGGCTCTGGAGTTTTACGAGCAGTACTTC
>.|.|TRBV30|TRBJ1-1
CAWSVQVGARTEAFF
TGTGCCTGGAGTGTACAGGTGGGGGCGAGGACTGAAGCTTTCTTT
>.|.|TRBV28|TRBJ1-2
CASIWRGSYTF
TGTGCCAGCATTTGGCGGGGTAGCTACACCTTC
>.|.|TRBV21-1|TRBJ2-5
CASSKASGGLYKTQETQYF
TGTGCCAGCAGCAAAGCGAGCGGGGGGCTTTACAAAACGCAAGAGACCCAGTACTTC
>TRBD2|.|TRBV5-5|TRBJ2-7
CASSLGGGSGLYEQYF
TGTGCCAGCAGCTTGGGTGGCGGGAGCGGCCTCTACGAGCAGTACTTC
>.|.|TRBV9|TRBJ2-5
CASSVVGETQYF
TGTGCCAGCAGCGTAGTCGGAGAGACCCAGTACTTC
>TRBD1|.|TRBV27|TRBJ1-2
CASSPQGDYGYTF
TGTGCCAGCAGTCCTCAGGGGGACTATGGCTACACCTTC
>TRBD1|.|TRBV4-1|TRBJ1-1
CASSQGGTGGLVNTEAFF
TGCGCCAGCAGCCAAGGGGGGACAGGGGGCTTGGTGAACACTGAAGCTTTCTTT
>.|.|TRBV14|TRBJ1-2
CASSPPALPYGYTF
TGTGCCAGCAGCCCCCCAGCGCTCCCCTATGGCTACACCTTC
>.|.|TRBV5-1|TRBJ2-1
CASSFTGNEQFF
TGCGCCAGCAGCTTTACCGGGAATGAGCAGTTCTTC
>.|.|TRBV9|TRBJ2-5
CASSVMNGQQETQYF
TGTGCCAGCAGCGTAATGAACGGACAGCAAGAGACCCAGTACTTC
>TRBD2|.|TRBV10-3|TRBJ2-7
CAITAGRTSASYEQYF
TGTGCCATCACCGCCGGTAGGACTAGCGCATCCTACGAGCAGTACTTC
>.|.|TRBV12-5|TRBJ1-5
CASGPSTPRGQPQHF
TGTGCTAGTGGTCCCTCGACCCCTAGGGGTCAGCCCCAGCATTTT
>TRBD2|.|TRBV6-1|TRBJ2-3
CASSVIAGGADTQYF
TGTGCCAGCAGTGTGATAGCGGGGGGGGCAGATACGCAGTATTTT
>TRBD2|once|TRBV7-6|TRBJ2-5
CASSLTAGGLSLETQYF
TGTGCCAGCAGCTTAACAGCGGGGGGGCTTAGCCTGGAGACCCAGTACTTC
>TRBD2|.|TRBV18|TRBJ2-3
CASSLRTSGTDTQYF
TGTGCCAGCTCACTCCGGACTAGCGGAACAGATACGCAGTATTTT
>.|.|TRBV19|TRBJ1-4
CASSIRSGEREKLFF
TGTGCCAGTAGTATTCGTTCGGGAGAGCGTGAAAAACTGTTTTTT
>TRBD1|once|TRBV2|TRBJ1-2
CASSWDRGGYTF
TGTGCCAGCAGTTGGGACAGGGGTGGCTACACCTTC
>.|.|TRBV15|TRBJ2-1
CATSRKPNEQFF
TGTGCCACCAGCAGAAAGCCGAATGAGCAGTTCTTC
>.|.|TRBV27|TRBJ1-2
CASRLSMDTNYGYTF
TGTGCCAGCAGACTATCGATGGACACTAACTATGGCTACACCTTC
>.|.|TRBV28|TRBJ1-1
CASSFRGSSTEAFF
TGTGCCAGCAGTTTTCGGGGTAGTAGTACTGAAGCTTTCTTT
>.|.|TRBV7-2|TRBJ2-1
CASRGSGSMRGEQFF
TGTGCCAGCAGGGGATCGGGGTCAATGAGAGGGGAGCAGTTCTTC
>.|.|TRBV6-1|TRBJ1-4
CASQGLPTNEKLFF
TGTGCCAGCCAGGGATTACCAACTAATGAAAAACTGTTTTTT
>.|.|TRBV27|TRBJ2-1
CASGGHYNEQFF
TGTGCCAGCGGGGGCCACTACAATGAGCAGTTCTTC
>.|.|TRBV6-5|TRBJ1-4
CASSYTSGDLEKLFF
TGTGCCAGCAGTTATACTTCCGGGGACTTAGAAAAACTGTTTTTT
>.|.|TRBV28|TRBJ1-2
CASSLSGTYLYGYTF
TGTGCCAGCAGTTTATCCGGGACATACCTATATGGCTACACCTTC
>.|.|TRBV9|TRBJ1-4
CASSEQGSANEKLFF
TGTGCCAGCAGCGAGCAGGGTTCGGCTAATGAAAAACTGTTTTTT
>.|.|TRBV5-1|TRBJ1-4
CASSLAGPNEKLFF
TGCGCCAGCAGCTTGGCCGGTCCCAATGAAAAACTGTTTTTT
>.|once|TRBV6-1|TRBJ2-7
CASSEGEDSYEQYF
TGTGCCAGCAGTGAGGGGGAGGACTCCTACGAGCAGTACTTC
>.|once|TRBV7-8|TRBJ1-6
CASRQAWNSPLHF
TGTGCCAGCAGGCAGGCCTGGAATTCACCCCTCCACTTT
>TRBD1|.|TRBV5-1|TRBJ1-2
CASSLSDDRAQRYGYTF
TGCGCCAGCAGCTTGTCCGATGACAGGGCCCAGAGATATGGCTACACCTTC
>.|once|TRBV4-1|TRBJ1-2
CASSQGTVQYGYTF
TGCGCCAGCAGCCAAGGGACAGTCCAATATGGCTACACCTTC
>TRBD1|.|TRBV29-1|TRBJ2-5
CSVRDRGETQYF
TGCAGCGTTAGGGACAGGGGAGAGACCCAGTACTTC
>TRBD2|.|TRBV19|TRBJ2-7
CASSIVGSGGAYEQYF
TGTGCCAGTAGTATAGTGGGGAGCGGGGGGGCCTACGAGCAGTACTTC
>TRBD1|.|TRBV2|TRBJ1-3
CASRRTGDTIYF
TGTGCCAGCAGGAGGACAGGAGACACCATATATTTT
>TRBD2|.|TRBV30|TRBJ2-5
CAWGLAGALWETQYF
TGTGCCTGGGGACTAGCGGGGGCCCTCTGGGAGACCCAGTACTTC
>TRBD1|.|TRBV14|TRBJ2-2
CASSLPTQTGVSPGELFF
TGTGCCAGCAGCCTCCCGACCCAAACAGGGGTTAGCCCCGGGGAGCTGTTTTTT
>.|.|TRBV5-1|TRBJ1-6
CASSSTPGNSPLHF
TGCGCCAGCAGCTCAACCCCGGGGAATTCACCCCTCCACTTT
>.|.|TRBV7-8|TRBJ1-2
CASSLSRAEVVLFYGYTF
TGTGCCAGCAGCTTATCGCGAGCAGAGGTAGTTCTATTCTATGGCTACACCTTC
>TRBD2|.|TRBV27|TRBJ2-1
CASKGSGRFYINEQFF
TGTGCCAGCAAGGGTAGCGGGAGGTTCTATATCAATGAGCAGTTCTTC
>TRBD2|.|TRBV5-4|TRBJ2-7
CASSLVASGYDEQYF
TGTGCCAGCAGCCTGGTAGCTAGCGGGTACGACGAGCAGTACTTC
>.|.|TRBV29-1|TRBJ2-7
CSAKEGDYYEQYF
TGCAGCGCCAAAGAGGGGGATTACTACGAGCAGTACTTC
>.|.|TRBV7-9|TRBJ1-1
CASSLETGNTEAFF
TGTGCCAGCAGCTTAGAGACAGGGAACACTGAAGCTTTCTTT